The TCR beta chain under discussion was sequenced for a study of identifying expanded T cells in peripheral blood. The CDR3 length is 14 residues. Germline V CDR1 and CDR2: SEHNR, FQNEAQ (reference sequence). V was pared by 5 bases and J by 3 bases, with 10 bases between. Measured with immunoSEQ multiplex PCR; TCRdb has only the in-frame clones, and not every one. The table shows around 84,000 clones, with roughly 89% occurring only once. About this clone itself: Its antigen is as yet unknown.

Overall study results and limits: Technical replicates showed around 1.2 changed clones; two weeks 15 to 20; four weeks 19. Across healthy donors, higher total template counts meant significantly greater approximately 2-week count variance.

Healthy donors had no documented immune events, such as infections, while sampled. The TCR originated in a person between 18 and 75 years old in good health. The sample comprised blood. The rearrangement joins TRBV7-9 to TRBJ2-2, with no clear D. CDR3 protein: CASSPRPDTGELFF. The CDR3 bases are TGTGCCAGCAGCCCCCGGCCGGACACCGGGGAGCTGTTTTTT.